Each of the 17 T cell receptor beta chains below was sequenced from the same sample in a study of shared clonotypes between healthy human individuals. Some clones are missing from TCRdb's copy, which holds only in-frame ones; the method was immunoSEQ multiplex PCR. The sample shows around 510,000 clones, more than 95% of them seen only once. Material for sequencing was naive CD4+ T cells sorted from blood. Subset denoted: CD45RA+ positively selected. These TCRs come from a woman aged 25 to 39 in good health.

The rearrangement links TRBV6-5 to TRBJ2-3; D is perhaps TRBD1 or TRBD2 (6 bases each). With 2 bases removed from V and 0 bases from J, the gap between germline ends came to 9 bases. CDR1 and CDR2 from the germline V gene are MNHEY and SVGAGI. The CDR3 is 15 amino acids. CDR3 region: CASSYRGASTDTQYF. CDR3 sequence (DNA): TGTGCCAGCAGTTACAGGGGGGCTAGCACAGATACGCAGTATTTT.

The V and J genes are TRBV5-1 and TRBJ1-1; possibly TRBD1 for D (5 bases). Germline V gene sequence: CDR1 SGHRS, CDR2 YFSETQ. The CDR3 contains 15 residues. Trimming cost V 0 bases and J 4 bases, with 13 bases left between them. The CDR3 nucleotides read TGCGCCAGCAGCTTGGTCCAGGGTATGGCCACTGAAGCTTTCTTT. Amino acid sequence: CASSLVQGMATEAFF.

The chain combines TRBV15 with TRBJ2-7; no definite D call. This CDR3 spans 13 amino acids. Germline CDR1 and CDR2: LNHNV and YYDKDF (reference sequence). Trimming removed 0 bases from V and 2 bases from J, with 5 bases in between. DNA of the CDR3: TGTGCCACCAGCAGAGACCCCCCCTACGAGCAGTACTTC. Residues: CATSRDPPYEQYF.

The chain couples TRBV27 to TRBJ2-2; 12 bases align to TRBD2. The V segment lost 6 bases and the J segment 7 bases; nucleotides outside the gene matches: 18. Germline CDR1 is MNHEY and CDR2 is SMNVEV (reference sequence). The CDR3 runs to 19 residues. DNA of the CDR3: TGTGCCAGCAGCCCCGACCGCCCTCGGACTAGCGGGAAGGGCGGGGAGCTGTTTTTT. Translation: CASSPDRPRTSGKGGELFF.

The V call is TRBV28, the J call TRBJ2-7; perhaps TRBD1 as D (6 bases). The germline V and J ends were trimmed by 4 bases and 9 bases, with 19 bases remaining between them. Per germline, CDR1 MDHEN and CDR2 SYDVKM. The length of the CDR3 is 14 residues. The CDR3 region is CASSSPQGLVVQYF. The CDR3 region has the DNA TGTGCCAGCAGTTCCCCCCAGGGGTTAGTCGTGCAGTACTTC.

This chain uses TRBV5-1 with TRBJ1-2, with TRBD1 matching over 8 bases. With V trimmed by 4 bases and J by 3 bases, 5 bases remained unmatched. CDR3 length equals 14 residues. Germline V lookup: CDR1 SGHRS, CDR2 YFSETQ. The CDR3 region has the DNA TGCGCCAGCAGCCCCTTACAGGGGGACTATGGCTACACCTTC. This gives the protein CASSPLQGDYGYTF.

The CDR3 nucleotides read TGCAGCAATCTACACCCGTTGAAGCATGAGCAGTTCTTC. This sequence encodes CSNLHPLKHEQFF. This chain connects TRBV29-1 to TRBJ2-1; the D is unclear. Germline CDR1 and CDR2: SQVTM and ANQGSEA. The V gene lost 8 bases and the J gene lost 8 bases, with 19 bases spanning the gap. This CDR3 has 13 amino acids.

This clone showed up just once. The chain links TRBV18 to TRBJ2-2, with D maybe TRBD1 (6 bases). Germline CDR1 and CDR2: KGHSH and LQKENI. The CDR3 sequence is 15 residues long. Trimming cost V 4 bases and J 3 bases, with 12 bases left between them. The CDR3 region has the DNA TGTGCCAGCTCACGGGGCGCAGGGGACACCGGGGAGCTGTTTTTT. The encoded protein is CASSRGAGDTGELFF.

DNA for the CDR3: TGTGCCAGCACTACTGGCTACGGGAGCCCCTACGAGCAGTACTTC. Its protein is CASTTGYGSPYEQYF. The chain recombines TRBV6-5 with TRBJ2-7, with D perhaps TRBD2 (6 bases). The CDR3 sequence is 15 residues long. Germline CDR1 is MNHEY and CDR2 is SVGAGI. V dropped 7 bases and J dropped 2 bases, with 18 bases sitting between them.

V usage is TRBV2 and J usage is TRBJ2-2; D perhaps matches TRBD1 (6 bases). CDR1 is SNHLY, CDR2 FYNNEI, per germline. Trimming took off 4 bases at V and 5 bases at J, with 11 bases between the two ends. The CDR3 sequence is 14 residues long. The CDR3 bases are TGTGCCAGCAGTGCGGAACAGGGTACCGGGGAGCTGTTTTTT. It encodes CASSAEQGTGELFF.

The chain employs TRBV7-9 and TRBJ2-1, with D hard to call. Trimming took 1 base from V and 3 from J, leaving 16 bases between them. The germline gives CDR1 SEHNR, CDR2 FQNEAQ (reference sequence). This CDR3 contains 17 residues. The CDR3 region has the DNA TGTGCCAGCAGCTTAGTGCCCGACGCGGACGACTACAATGAGCAGTTCTTC. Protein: CASSLVPDADDYNEQFF. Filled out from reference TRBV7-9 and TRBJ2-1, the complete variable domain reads DTGVSQNPRHKITKRGQNVTFRCDPISEHNRLYWYRQTLGQGPEFLTYFQNEAQLEKSRLLSDRFSAERPKGSFSTLEIQRTEQGDSAMYLCASSLVPDADDYNEQFFGPGTRLTVL.

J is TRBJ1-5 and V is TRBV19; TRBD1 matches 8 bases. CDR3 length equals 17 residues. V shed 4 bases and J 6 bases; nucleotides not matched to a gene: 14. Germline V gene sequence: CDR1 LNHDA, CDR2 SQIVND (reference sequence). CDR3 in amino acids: CASSTLQDRVSGQPQHF. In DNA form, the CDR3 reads TGTGCCAGTAGTACCCTCCAGGACAGGGTGTCGGGTCAGCCCCAGCATTTT.

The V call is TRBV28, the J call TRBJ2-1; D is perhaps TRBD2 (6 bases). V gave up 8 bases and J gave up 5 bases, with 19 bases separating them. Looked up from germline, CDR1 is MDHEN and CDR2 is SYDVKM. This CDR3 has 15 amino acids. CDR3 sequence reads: CASGSSALENNEQFF. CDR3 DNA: TGTGCCAGCGGATCTAGCGCCTTAGAAAACAATGAGCAGTTCTTC.

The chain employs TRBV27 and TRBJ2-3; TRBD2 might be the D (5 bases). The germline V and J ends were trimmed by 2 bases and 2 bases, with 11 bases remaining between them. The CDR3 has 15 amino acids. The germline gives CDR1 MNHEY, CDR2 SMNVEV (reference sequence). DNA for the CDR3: TGTGCCAGCAGTTTAGGGGTAGCGAACACAGATACGCAGTATTTT. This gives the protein CASSLGVANTDTQYF.

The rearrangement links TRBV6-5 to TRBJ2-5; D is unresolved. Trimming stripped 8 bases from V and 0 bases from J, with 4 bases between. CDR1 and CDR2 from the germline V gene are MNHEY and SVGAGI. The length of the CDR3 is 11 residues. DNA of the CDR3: TGTGCCAGCCGGTACCAAGAGACCCAGTACTTC. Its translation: CASRYQETQYF.

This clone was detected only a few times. For the CDR3, the DNA is TGTGCCAGTAGGCCCACCGGGACAGGCTTCTATGGCTACACCTTC. As protein: CASRPTGTGFYGYTF. The gene calls are TRBV19 and TRBJ1-2; 8 bases agree with TRBD1. Germline trimming cut 6 bases from V and 4 bases from J; bases unmatched to any gene: 10. Germline V lookup: CDR1 LNHDA, CDR2 SQIVND (reference sequence). CDR3 length: 15 amino acids. The full variable domain, in which reference TRBV19 and TRBJ1-2 provide the parts outside the CDR3, is DGGITQSPKYLFRKEGQNVTLSCEQNLNHDAMYWYRQDPGQGLRLIYYSQIVNDFQKGDIAEGYSVSREKKESFPLTVTSAQKNPTAFYLCASRPTGTGFYGYTFGSGTRLTVV.

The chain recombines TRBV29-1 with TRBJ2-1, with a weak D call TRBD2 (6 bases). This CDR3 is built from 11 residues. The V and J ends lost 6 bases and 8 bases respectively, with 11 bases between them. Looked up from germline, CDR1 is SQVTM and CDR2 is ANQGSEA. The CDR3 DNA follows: TGCAGCGTGCGGGACCCCCATGAGCAGTTCTTC. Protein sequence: CSVRDPHEQFF.